The present T cell receptor (beta chain) was sequenced within a study of cytotoxic CD8 clonotypes in ibrutinib-treated CLL. Measured with immunoSEQ multiplex PCR; TCRdb has only the in-frame clones, and not every one. The sample lists 150,000 to 200,000 clones; more than 65% were seen once. The ends lost 6 bases at V and 6 bases at J; junction bases unmatched: 15. The V gene's germline CDR1 is MDHEN and CDR2 SYDVKM. The CDR3 sequence is 16 residues long. This material consisted of PBMCs, taken after 12 months of ibrutinib treatment. The receptor comes from a human donor with chronic lymphocytic leukemia. The chain is built from TRBV28 and TRBJ1-1, with 8 bases aligning to TRBD1. Here the CDR3 DNA reads TGTGCCAGCAGCCCCGCCTCCAGGGGGCGAGGGGCTGAAGCTTTCTTT. It is translated as CASSPASRGRGAEAFF. Full variable domain (missing parts from reference TRBV28 and TRBJ1-1): DVKVTQSSRYLVKRTGEKVFLECVQDMDHENMFWYRQDPGLGLRLIYFSYDVKMKEKGDIPEGYSVSREKKERFSLILESASTNQTSMYLCASSPASRGRGAEAFFGQGTRLTVV.